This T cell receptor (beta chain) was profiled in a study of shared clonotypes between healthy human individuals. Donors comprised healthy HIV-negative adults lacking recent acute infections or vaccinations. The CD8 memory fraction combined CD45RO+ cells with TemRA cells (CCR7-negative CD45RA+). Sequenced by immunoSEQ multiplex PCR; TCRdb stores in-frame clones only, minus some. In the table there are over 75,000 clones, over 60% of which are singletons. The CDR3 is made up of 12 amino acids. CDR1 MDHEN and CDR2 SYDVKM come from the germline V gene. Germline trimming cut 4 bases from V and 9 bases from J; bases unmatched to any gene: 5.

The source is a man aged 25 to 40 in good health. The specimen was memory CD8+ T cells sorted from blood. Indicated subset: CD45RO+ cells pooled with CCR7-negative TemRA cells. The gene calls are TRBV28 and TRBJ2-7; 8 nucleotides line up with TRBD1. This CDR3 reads CASSSGQEWQYF. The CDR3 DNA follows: TGTGCCAGCAGTTCGGGACAGGAATGGCAGTACTTC.